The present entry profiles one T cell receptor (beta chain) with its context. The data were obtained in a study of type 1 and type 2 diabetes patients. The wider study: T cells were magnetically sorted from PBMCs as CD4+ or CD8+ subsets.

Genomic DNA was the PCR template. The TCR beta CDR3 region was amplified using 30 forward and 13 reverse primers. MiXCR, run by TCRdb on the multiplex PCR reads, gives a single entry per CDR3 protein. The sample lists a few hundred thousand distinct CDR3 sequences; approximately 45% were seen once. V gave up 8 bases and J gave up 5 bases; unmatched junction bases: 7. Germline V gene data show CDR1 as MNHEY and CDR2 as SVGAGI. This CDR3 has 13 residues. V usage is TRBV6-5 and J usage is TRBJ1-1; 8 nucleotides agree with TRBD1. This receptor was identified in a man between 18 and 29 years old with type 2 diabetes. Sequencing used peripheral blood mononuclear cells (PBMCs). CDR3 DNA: TGTGCCAGCGGCAGGGGGCCTTCTACTGAAGCTTTCTTT. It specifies CASGRGPSTEAFF.